The present T cell receptor (beta chain) was sequenced within a study of cytomegalovirus exposure and HLA in healthy donors. Study-level points and caveats: Excluded: some indistinguishable V segments such as TRBV6-2 and TRBV6-3. In an earlier analysis, about 87% or about 30%: the productive usage of most TCR beta V segments.

This CDR3 has 14 residues. Germline CDR1 reads GTSNPN; CDR2 reads SVGIG (reference sequence). V gave up 0 bases and J gave up 8 bases, with 16 bases separating them. Vbeta (60) and Jbeta (13) primers were used in the PCR. Repertoires were generated with immunoSEQ multiplex PCR, while TCRdb's copy carries only in-frame clones and drops some. The sample includes more than 45,000 clones. In the case of this clone: Its antigen remains unidentified.

The clonotype comes from a woman between 25 and 40 years old in good health and CMV-seropositive. The rearrangement links TRBV30 to TRBJ1-2; D possibly corresponds to TRBD1 (6 bases). The sequenced sample consisted of PBMCs. As DNA, the CDR3 is TGTGCCTGGAGTGTACGCCCGACAGGAGGCGGCTACACCTTC. Translating gives CAWSVRPTGGGYTF. The full variable domain, its missing parts supplied by reference TRBV30 and TRBJ1-2, is SQTIHQWPATLVQPVGSPLSLECTVEGTSNPNLYWYRQAAGRGLQLLFYSVGIGQISSEVPQNLSASRPQDRQFILSSKKLLLSDSGFYLCAWSVRPTGGGYTFGSGTRLTVV.